This entry is about one T cell receptor beta chain. Its antigen remains unidentified. The sample belongs to a study of T-cell reconstitution after alpha-beta-depleted transplantation in children. Findings of the study overall: Newly produced T cells mostly accounted for T-cell counts and diversity one year post-transplant.

The authors prepared the TCRbeta library with unique molecular identifiers. TCRdb re-called the PCR reads with MiXCR, one entry per CDR3 protein. The sample shows 300,000 or so distinct CDR3 sequences, 20% to 30% of them seen only once. Germline CDR1 reads DFQATT; CDR2 reads SNEGSKA (reference sequence). The CDR3 loop spans 12 amino acids. Trimming took off 5 bases at V and 3 bases at J, with 11 bases between the two ends. The chain combines TRBV20-1 with TRBJ2-7; a possible D gene is TRBD2 (6 bases). The specimen was PBMCs, mostly from graft donor cells, collected 180 days after TCRalphabeta/CD19-depleted stem cell transplant. This receptor was taken from a male patient younger than 18 who had a stem cell transplant for acute lymphoblastic leukemia, so the T cells may come from the graft donor. CDR3 bases: TGCAGTGCTGTCGCCGGGGGCTACGAGCAGTACTTC. This gives the protein CSAVAGGYEQYF.